These 9 T cell receptor beta chains were sequenced from one sample in a study of blood T cell repertoires in COVID-19. This table comes from immunoSEQ multiplex PCR, and its TCRdb copy is limited to in-frame clones, with some not included. The sample lists hundreds of thousands of clones; about 87% were seen once. The source material was PBMCs or T cells enriched from blood (not recorded which). These receptors were obtained from a woman aged 45-65 years who had recovered from COVID-19.

The gene calls are TRBV6-5 and TRBJ2-1, with D perhaps TRBD1 (5 bases). V shed 6 bases and J shed 8 bases, with 11 bases lying between them. This CDR3 is 12 amino acids long. CDR1 MNHEY and CDR2 SVGAGI come from the germline V gene. The CDR3 DNA sequence: TGTGCCAGCAGCCGCAGGGTCGATGAGCAGTTCTTC. Amino acid sequence: CASSRRVDEQFF.

The chain has TRBV9 and TRBJ2-7; 10 positions agree with TRBD2. The V gene end was trimmed by 3 bases and the J gene end by 0 bases; junction bases not matched to a gene: 3. CDR1 and CDR2 (germline): SGDLS, YYNGEE. This CDR3 has 15 amino acids. In DNA form, the CDR3 reads TGTGCCAGCAGCGAGAGCGGGAGGGCCTCCTACGAGCAGTACTTC. This codes for CASSESGRASYEQYF.

The rearrangement joins TRBV28 to TRBJ1-3; tentatively, D is TRBD1 (6 bases). V lost 4 bases and J lost 4, with 14 bases in between. Looked up from germline, CDR1 is MDHEN and CDR2 is SYDVKM. The CDR3 has 15 amino acids. CDR3 in amino acids: CASSSSQGRGNTIYF. The CDR3, as DNA: TGTGCCAGCAGTTCGTCGCAGGGGCGAGGAAACACCATATATTTT.

The genes are TRBV19 and TRBJ2-1; 9 bases line up with TRBD2. CDR3 length equals 15 residues. Germline assignment: CDR1 LNHDA and CDR2 SQIVND (reference sequence). V lost 2 bases, J lost 8 bases, and 7 bases stayed unmatched. CDR3 sequence reads: CASSIRSGSNHEQFF. Written as DNA, the CDR3 is TGTGCCAGTAGTATACGTAGCGGGAGTAACCATGAGCAGTTCTTC. The variable domain in full, completed from reference TRBV19 and TRBJ2-1, reads DGGITQSPKYLFRKEGQNVTLSCEQNLNHDAMYWYRQDPGQGLRLIYYSQIVNDFQKGDIAEGYSVSREKKESFPLTVTSAQKNPTAFYLCASSIRSGSNHEQFFGPGTRLTVL.

The chain recombines TRBV4-3 with TRBJ2-1; 11 bases map to TRBD2. V lost 3 bases, J lost 4 bases, and 8 bases stayed unmatched. CDR1 is LGHNA, CDR2 YSLEER, per germline. This CDR3 has 17 residues. CDR3 nucleotide sequence: TGCGCCAGCAGCCAGGACCAAACTAGCGGGAGTTACAATGAGCAGTTCTTC. It codes for CASSQDQTSGSYNEQFF.

The CDR3 loop reads CASSFGLAQYF. CDR3 nucleotides: TGTGCCAGCAGTTTTGGACTAGCGCAGTACTTC. The gene calls are TRBV28 and TRBJ2-7; 8 bases align to TRBD2. V was pared by 3 bases and J by 9 bases, with 1 base of the junction left unmatched. This CDR3 spans 11 amino acids. The germline V gene encodes CDR1 MDHEN and CDR2 SYDVKM.

The chain uses TRBV7-3 and TRBJ2-5, with D possibly TRBD2 on 6 matching bases. Deletions cut 1 base from V and 2 bases from J, with 11 bases between. The germline V gene has CDR1 SGHTA and CDR2 FQGTGA. The CDR3 has 15 residues. CDR3 coding DNA: TGTGCCAGCAGCTTAAATGGCGGGATGCAAGAGACCCAGTACTTC. It translates to CASSLNGGMQETQYF.

The V gene is TRBV7-2, the J gene TRBJ1-1; a weak D match, TRBD1 (5 bases). The CDR3 is 14 amino acids. The germline V and J ends were trimmed by 5 bases and 4 bases, with 14 bases remaining between them. Germline CDR1 reads SGHTA; CDR2 reads FQGNSA. CDR3 protein: CASSPQAGVTEAFF. CDR3 DNA: TGTGCCAGCAGCCCTCAGGCGGGGGTCACTGAAGCTTTCTTT.

CDR3 DNA: TGTGCCAGCAGTCAGGGGGCCTATTCCTCTGGGGCCAACGTCCTGACTTTC. Translating gives CASSQGAYSSGANVLTF. The chain uses TRBV2 and TRBJ2-6, with 8 positions matching TRBD1. Germline trimming cut 5 bases from V and 0 bases from J; bases unmatched to any gene: 6. Germline CDR1 SNHLY, CDR2 FYNNEI. The CDR3 consists of 17 residues.